This T cell receptor beta chain was found in a study of blood T cell repertoires in COVID-19. At the level of the study: The cDNA or gDNA used as material had been derived from T cells, B-cell-depleted T cells, or PBMCs.

TCRdb's table, derived via immunoSEQ multiplex PCR, lists solely in-frame clones and lacks some. The data contain 250,000 to 350,000 clones, roughly 91% of them singletons. The ends were cut back, 7 bases at V and 5 bases at J, with 11 bases in the middle. Germline V lookup: CDR1 SEHNR, CDR2 FQNEAQ (reference sequence). This CDR3 has 12 amino acids. Sample: peripheral blood. J is TRBJ1-2 and V is TRBV7-9; D unclear. This sequence originates from a man aged 25 to 40 with acute or convalescent COVID-19. The CDR3 here is CASNIPPYGYTF. The CDR3 nucleotides are TGTGCCAGCAACATACCACCTTATGGCTACACCTTC.